These 4 T cell receptor beta chains came from one sample sequenced in a study of blood T cell repertoires in COVID-19. TCRdb keeps only in-frame clones here, not all; method: immunoSEQ multiplex PCR. Of around 60,000 clones listed, 65% to 90% are singletons. Sequenced sample: peripheral blood. The source is a man in his forties or fifties with acute or convalescent COVID-19.

This clone was observed a few times. This chain uses TRBV11-3 with TRBJ2-3; TRBD2 agrees at 11 bases. The CDR3 spans 18 residues. V dropped 1 base and J dropped 2; count of bases not matched to a gene: 8. The germline V gene encodes CDR1 SGHNT and CDR2 YENEEA. DNA for the CDR3: TGTGCCAGCAGCTTAGTAAGCCTAGCGGGGGGTTCCACAGATACGCAGTATTTT. Translation gives CASSLVSLAGGSTDTQYF. Full variable domain (outside the CDR3, taken from reference TRBV11-3 and TRBJ2-3): EAGVVQSPRYKIIEKKQPVAFWCNPISGHNTLYWYLQNLGQGPELLIRYENEEAVDDSQLPKDRFSAERLKGVDSTLKIQPAELGDSAVYLCASSLVSLAGGSTDTQYFGPGTRLTVL.

This sequence joins TRBV4-1 and TRBJ2-3; a possible D gene is TRBD1 (6 bases). The V end lost 0 bases, the J end lost 2 bases, and 9 bases lay between the germline ends. This CDR3 comprises 15 residues. CDR1 MGHRA and CDR2 YSYEKL come from the germline V gene. The CDR3 DNA reads TGCGCCAGCAGCCAAGAGGGGGCCATCACAGATACGCAGTATTTT. It translates to CASSQEGAITDTQYF.

This clone has a single count. This chain connects TRBV7-8 to TRBJ1-6; tentative D call: TRBD1 (5 bases). CDR3 size: 12 residues. Germline CDR1 is SGHVS and CDR2 is FQNEAQ. V was shortened by 5 bases and J by 10 bases, with 9 bases between the two germline ends. DNA of the CDR3: TGTGCCAGCAGCCAAGGGGTCTCACCCCTCCACTTT. This codes for CASSQGVSPLHF.

This clone was detected many times. The V and J genes are TRBV29-1 and TRBJ2-2, with 7 bases that match TRBD1. The germline gives CDR1 SQVTM, CDR2 ANQGSEA. The CDR3 length is 12 residues. Unmatched junction bases numbered 8, after V lost 7 bases and J lost 9 bases. CDR3 nucleotides: TGCAGCGGAATTACAGGGGCCAGGGAGCTGTTTTTT. This encodes CSGITGARELFF.